Below, 11 T cell receptor beta chains from the same sample are listed, as sequenced in a study of metastatic and nonmetastatic thyroid tumors. Thyroid surgery had not been preceded by any treatment in any patient. TCRdb reprocessed the PCR reads via MiXCR. The sample includes under 20,000 clones, roughly a third of them seen just once. Sequencing used tumor tissue. The receptors here all came from a male donor with papillary thyroid cancer or a benign thyroid nodule (not recorded which). Some clones in this sample may be carry-over from other donors' samples.

There are many counts of this clone. The chain combines TRBV29-1 with TRBJ1-3; tentatively, D is TRBD1 (5 bases). This CDR3 is 15 amino acids long. V was trimmed by 3 bases and J by 3 bases, leaving 15 bases between them. Germline V lookup: CDR1 SQVTM, CDR2 ANQGSEA. CDR3 residues: CSVDDRTLSGNTIYF. CDR3 in DNA: TGCAGCGTTGATGATCGGACACTGAGTGGAAACACCATATATTTT.

The V call is TRBV4-1, the J call TRBJ1-2; maybe TRBD1 (5 bases). Germline CDR1 reads MGHRA; CDR2 reads YSYEKL. The CDR3 consists of 16 residues. V dropped 6 bases and J dropped 1 base, with 18 bases sitting between them. CDR3 sequence: CASSSWDDRNNYGYTF. The CDR3 DNA follows: TGCGCCAGCAGTTCCTGGGATGACAGAAATAACTATGGCTACACCTTC.

At least ten counts were recorded for this clone. V and J are TRBV10-3 and TRBJ2-5; D gene uncertain. V lost 0 bases and J 3 bases, leaving 8 bases between the germline ends. Germline V gene data show CDR1 as ENHRY and CDR2 as SYGVKD. The CDR3 totals 14 residues. CDR3 sequence: CAISESTWEETQYF. CDR3 nucleotide sequence: TGTGCCATCAGTGAGTCGACCTGGGAAGAGACCCAGTACTTC.

This clone showed up many times. This sequence joins TRBV2 and TRBJ1-5, with D tentatively TRBD1 (6 bases). Trimming took 5 bases from V and 8 from J, leaving 13 bases between them. CDR1 is SNHLY and CDR2 is FYNNEI in the germline V gene. The length of the CDR3 is 13 residues. The CDR3 nucleotides read TGTGCCAGCAGTTACAGGGCCCGGGAGCCCCAGCATTTT. Translation gives CASSYRAREPQHF.

This clone was seen a handful of times. The chain recombines TRBV15 with TRBJ2-7; possibly TRBD2 for D (7 bases). Germline loops: CDR1 LNHNV, CDR2 YYDKDF (reference sequence). V lost 4 bases to trimming and J lost 6 bases, with 19 bases between them. The CDR3 covers 15 residues. CDR3 protein: CATSMDPGGHSEQYF. Written as DNA, the CDR3 is TGTGCCACCAGCATGGATCCCGGGGGGCACTCCGAGCAGTACTTC. Looking up the rest from reference TRBV15 and TRBJ2-7 gives the full variable domain: DAMVIQNPRYQVTQFGKPVTLSCSQTLNHNVMYWYQQKSSQAPKLLFHYYDKDFNNEADTPDNFQSRRPNTSFCFLDIRSPGLGDTAMYLCATSMDPGGHSEQYFGPGTRLTVT.

This clone was seen ten or more times. This may be a read error, as it is one base from a much larger clone. The V call is TRBV6-2 or TRBV6-3, the J call TRBJ1-1; 7 bases fit TRBD1. The CDR3 runs 18 residues. In germline, CDR1 is MNHEY, CDR2 SVGEGT. Unmatched junction bases numbered 12, after V lost 2 bases and J lost 0 bases. Here the CDR3 reads CASSYGIRTGGLNTEAFF. For the CDR3, the DNA is TGTGCCAGCAGTTACGGGATAAGGACAGGAGGGTTGAACACTGAAGCTTTCTTT.

In this sample, this clone turned up a few times. A junction end diverges from the germline sequence, so it may reflect a read error. The chain uses TRBV6-4 and TRBJ2-1; 10 bases map to TRBD2. CDR1 is MRHNA, CDR2 SNTAGT, per germline. The CDR3 extends over 15 amino acids. The CDR3 nucleotides read TGTGCCAGCAGTAGAACTAGCGGGACACACAATGAGCATTTCTTC. This encodes CASSRTSGTHNEHFF.

The chain uses TRBV6-1 and TRBJ2-6; D is uncertain. Germline assignment: CDR1 MNHNS and CDR2 SASEGT. V was cut by 3 bases and J by 8 bases, with 11 bases left in between. CDR3 size: 14 residues. The CDR3 DNA reads TGTGCCAGCAGTGAGACTGCTGTGACCAACGTCCTGACTTTC. Its translation: CASSETAVTNVLTF.

This clone was picked up a small number of times. The V and J genes are TRBV24-1 and TRBJ2-7; D gene uncertain. The V gene's germline CDR1 is KGHDR and CDR2 SFDVKD. The V end lost 4 bases, the J end lost 0 bases, and 6 bases lay between the germline ends. The CDR3 covers 13 residues. The CDR3 DNA reads as TGTGCCACCAGTGAGTCCCACTCCTACGAGCAGTACTTC. Translated: CATSESHSYEQYF.

This clone was counted at least ten times. The rearrangement joins TRBV11-3 to TRBJ1-1; 7 bases map to TRBD1. Germline CDR1 is SGHNT and CDR2 is YENEEA. The CDR3 covers 15 residues. Trimming cost V 5 bases and J 0 bases; bases outside gene matches: 6. The CDR3 bases are TGTGCCAGCAGCCCGACAGGGAGCATGAACACTGAAGCTTTCTTT. It specifies CASSPTGSMNTEAFF.

About this clone: A junction end diverges from the germline sequence, so it may reflect a read error. The chain combines TRBV20-1 with TRBJ2-7; D may be TRBD2 (5 bases). Germline CDR1 is DFQATT and CDR2 is SNEGSKA (reference sequence). The CDR3 contains 15 residues. The CDR3 DNA reads as TGCAGTGCTGGAGAGGCGCGGACTCTTCAAGAGACCCCGTACTTC. This sequence encodes CSAGEARTLQETPYF.